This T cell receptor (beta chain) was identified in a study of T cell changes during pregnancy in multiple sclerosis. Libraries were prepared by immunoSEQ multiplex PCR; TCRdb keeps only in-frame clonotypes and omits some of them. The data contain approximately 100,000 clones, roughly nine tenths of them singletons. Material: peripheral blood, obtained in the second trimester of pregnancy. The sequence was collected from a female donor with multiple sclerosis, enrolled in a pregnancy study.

The CDR3 DNA follows: TGTGCCAGCAGCGCCCCGGAGGCTGCCAGGGGCGAGCAGTACTTC. Translated: CASSAPEAARGEQYF. The chain recombines TRBV6-1 with TRBJ2-7, with D possibly TRBD1 on 6 matching bases. Germline CDR1 MNHNS, CDR2 SASEGT. The CDR3 is made up of 15 amino acids. V gave up 6 bases and J gave up 6 bases, with 21 bases separating them.